The entry that follows covers one TCR beta chain sequence. This entry is derived from a study of blood T cells in healthy people across ages. The CDR3 runs to 15 residues. V was shortened by 3 bases and J by 4 bases, with 16 bases between the two germline ends. Germline V gene data show CDR1 as MDHEN and CDR2 as SYDVKM. A second PCR, run for 7 to 11 cycles, used a sample-barcoded 5' primer plus a J-beta primer mix. MiXCR was run by TCRdb on the 5' RACE reads, yielding one entry per CDR3 protein. The sample includes around 800,000 distinct CDR3 sequences, 62% of them seen just once. The receptor was derived from a man aged 25 to 40 in good health. The chain is built from TRBV28 and TRBJ2-7; D remains unclear. The sequenced sample consisted of blood. The CDR3 nucleotides are TGTGCCAGCAGTTTTAGCCAGGCGCCAAGGTACGAGCAGTACTTC. Translating it yields CASSFSQAPRYEQYF.